This is a list of T cell receptor beta chains from one sample in a study of cytomegalovirus exposure and HLA in healthy donors. Sequencing used immunoSEQ multiplex PCR; TCRdb keeps in-frame clones, though not all of them. In the table there are roughly 110,000 clones, roughly 80% of which are singletons. The source material was PBMCs. The source is a man aged 30 to 39 in good health and CMV-seronegative. The CDR3 runs from the conserved cysteine through the conserved F or W. Fields, in order: clone size, J gene, V gene, D gene, CDR3 protein, CDR3 DNA. The D gene is left open where the match is weak. Clone size is stated in some rows and not others, as once, few, many or a class when expanded.

NA	TRBJ1-2	TRBV5-6	TRBD1	CASSGLQGLSGGYTF	TGTGCCAGCAGCGGTCTACAGGGGTTGAGTGGTGGCTACACCTTC
NA	TRBJ2-2	TRBV28	TRBD2	CASRLAGNTGELFF	TGTGCCAGCAGACTAGCGGGGAACACCGGGGAGCTGTTTTTT
NA	TRBJ1-5	TRBV7-8	NA	CASSSRGGLSNQPQHF	TGTGCCAGCAGCTCCCGGGGGGGCCTTAGCAATCAGCCCCAGCATTTT
NA	TRBJ2-7	TRBV11-2	TRBD2	CASRLAGGYEQYF	TGTGCCAGCAGGCTAGCGGGGGGCTACGAGCAGTACTTC
NA	TRBJ2-5	TRBV25-1	TRBD1	CASRTGVEETQYF	TGTGCCAGCAGGACAGGGGTGGAAGAGACCCAGTACTTC
NA	TRBJ2-5	TRBV30	TRBD1	CAWSGDRGRETQYF	TGTGCCTGGAGTGGGGACAGGGGGCGAGAGACCCAGTACTTC
NA	TRBJ1-1	TRBV2	NA	CASSGDRLGSTEAFF	TGTGCCAGCAGTGGCGACAGGTTAGGGTCGACTGAAGCTTTCTTT
NA	TRBJ2-5	TRBV7-9	NA	CASSQSGQPGRETQYF	TGTGCCAGCAGCCAATCCGGACAGCCCGGAAGGGAGACCCAGTACTTC
NA	TRBJ1-1	TRBV6-5	NA	CASSPRGGRLTEAFF	TGTGCCAGCAGCCCCCGGGGCGGGAGGCTAACTGAAGCTTTCTTT
few	TRBJ2-3	TRBV11-2	TRBD2	CASSLRTSPTSTDTQYF	TGTGCCAGCAGCTTAAGGACTAGCCCTACATCCACAGATACGCAGTATTTT
NA	TRBJ1-2	TRBV15	NA	CATSRAGYDYGYTF	TGTGCCACCAGCAGAGCAGGATATGACTATGGCTACACCTTC
NA	TRBJ2-3	TRBV14	TRBD2	CASSPAGFTDTQYF	TGTGCCAGCAGCCCAGCGGGGTTCACAGATACGCAGTATTTT
NA	TRBJ1-4	TRBV2	NA	CASSALGVGGATNEKLFF	TGTGCCAGCAGTGCCCTCGGCGTGGGAGGGGCAACTAATGAAAAACTGTTTTTT
once	TRBJ1-6	TRBV2	NA	CASSASTHNNSPLHF	TGTGCCAGCAGTGCGTCGACACATAATAATTCACCCCTCCACTTT
once	TRBJ2-7	TRBV7-9	NA	CASSSPGRAYEQYF	TGTGCCAGCAGCTCTCCGGGCAGGGCGTACGAGCAGTACTTC
NA	TRBJ2-5	TRBV7-9	NA	CASSPRAGSWTQYF	TGTGCCAGCAGCCCGCGGGCGGGCTCATGGACCCAGTACTTC
NA	TRBJ2-6	TRBV10-2	NA	CASSEGAGANVLTF	TGCGCCAGCAGTGAGGGGGCCGGGGCCAACGTCCTGACTTTC
NA	TRBJ2-5	TRBV25-1	TRBD2	CASSEVAGRGTQYF	TGTGCCAGCAGTGAAGTTGCCGGGAGGGGGACCCAGTACTTC
NA	TRBJ1-1	TRBV5-6	TRBD1	CASSFGTGRLAFF	TGTGCCAGCAGCTTTGGGACAGGGCGTTTAGCTTTCTTT
once	TRBJ2-7	TRBV7-6	TRBD2	CASSLGPTSPPSYEQYF	TGTGCCAGCAGCTTAGGGCCGACTAGCCCCCCGTCGTACGAGCAGTACTTC
NA	TRBJ2-1	TRBV28	NA	CASNNLRVYNEQFF	TGTGCCAGCAACAACTTACGGGTCTACAATGAGCAGTTCTTC
many	TRBJ2-7	TRBV5-1	TRBD2	CASSLAKNPGLAVNEQYF	TGCGCCAGCAGCTTGGCAAAGAATCCGGGACTAGCGGTAAACGAGCAGTACTTC
NA	TRBJ2-2	TRBV6-5	NA	CASSYSFPANTGELFF	TGTGCCAGCAGTTACTCGTTTCCAGCGAACACCGGGGAGCTGTTTTTT
NA	TRBJ1-1	TRBV4-1	NA	CASSQDAPYTEAFF	TGCGCCAGCAGCCAAGATGCGCCTTACACTGAAGCTTTCTTT
NA	TRBJ2-7	TRBV6-1	TRBD2	CASSGGPEQYF	TGTGCCAGTAGCGGGGGCCCCGAGCAGTACTTC
NA	TRBJ1-1	TRBV5-8	TRBD1	CASSTGQGITEAFF	TGTGCCAGCAGCACTGGACAGGGAATCACTGAAGCTTTCTTT
once	TRBJ2-3	TRBV6-5	TRBD2	CASSALAGVTDTQYF	TGTGCCAGCAGCGCACTAGCGGGAGTCACAGATACGCAGTATTTT
NA	TRBJ2-7	TRBV11-2	NA	CASSSARGRTYEQYF	TGTGCCAGCAGCTCCGCCCGAGGGCGCACCTACGAGCAGTACTTC
once	TRBJ1-3	TRBV28	NA	CASGRGFGNTIYF	TGTGCCAGCGGGCGTGGGTTTGGAAACACCATATATTTT
NA	TRBJ2-7	TRBV6-5	NA	CASSYSGQLISLQYF	TGTGCCAGCAGTTACTCAGGACAGTTAATATCACTGCAGTACTTC
NA	TRBJ2-1	TRBV30	TRBD1	CAWRDRATNEQFF	TGTGCCTGGAGGGACAGGGCGACGAATGAGCAGTTCTTC
once	TRBJ2-1	TRBV6-5	TRBD2	CASTRRDEGGNEQFF	TGTGCCAGCACCCGCCGGGACGAGGGAGGGAATGAGCAGTTCTTC
NA	TRBJ1-5	TRBV7-9	NA	CASSLSGRGQPQHF	TGTGCCAGCAGCTTGTCGGGGCGGGGACAGCCCCAGCATTTT
NA	TRBJ2-1	TRBV7-9	TRBD1	CASTNPGTGRGDEQFF	TGTGCCAGCACCAACCCGGGGACAGGGCGGGGCGATGAGCAGTTCTTC
NA	TRBJ2-1	TRBV6-1	TRBD2	CASSVLAGAPSYNEQFF	TGTGCCAGCAGTGTACTAGCGGGAGCCCCCTCCTACAATGAGCAGTTCTTC
few	TRBJ1-5	TRBV5-1	TRBD1	CASSWGQGSEPQHF	TGCGCCAGCAGCTGGGGACAGGGTAGCGAGCCCCAGCATTTT
NA	TRBJ1-5	TRBV2	TRBD1	CASRRLTGIGQPQHF	TGTGCCAGCAGAAGACTGACAGGGATTGGACAGCCCCAGCATTTT
NA	TRBJ1-4	TRBV27	NA	CASSRGEKLFF	TGTGCCAGCAGTCGGGGGGAAAAACTGTTTTTT
NA	TRBJ2-2	TRBV6-5	TRBD1	CASSYEDRVTGELFF	TGTGCCAGCAGTTACGAAGACAGGGTAACCGGGGAGCTGTTTTTT
NA	TRBJ2-5	TRBV30	TRBD1	CAWSAPRGFGETQYF	TGTGCCTGGAGTGCACCCAGGGGGTTCGGGGAGACCCAGTACTTC
NA	TRBJ1-2	TRBV28	NA	CASSSVPGVVGYTF	TGTGCCAGCAGTTCCGTTCCGGGGGTGGTTGGCTACACCTTC
NA	TRBJ2-7	TRBV5-6	NA	CASSLADHLGVYEQYF	TGTGCCAGCAGCTTGGCCGACCATCTGGGCGTCTACGAGCAGTACTTC